These T cell receptor beta chains were read from a single sample in a study of blood T cell repertoires in COVID-19. The method was immunoSEQ multiplex PCR; TCRdb's version includes in-frame clones alone and lacks a portion of them. The data show some 230,000 clones, with about 86% seen just once and approximately 1.3% held by the top ten. The source material was PBMCs or T cells enriched from blood (not recorded which). The receptor set was obtained from a middle-aged woman with acute COVID-19. Each CDR3 is given with its conserved first and last residue. Fields, in order: V gene, J gene, D gene, clone size, CDR3 DNA, CDR3 protein. The D gene is left open where the match is weak. Part of the rows lack a size; the others show once, few, many or a class for expanded clones.

>TRBV6-6|TRBJ1-2|TRBD1|-
TGTGCCAGCAGAGACTCAGGGGGCCCCGGGGGTGGCTACACCTTC
CASRDSGGPGGGYTF
>TRBV30|TRBJ2-5|TRBD2|-
TGTGCCTGGACATTCGCGGGAGGGCAAGAGACCCAGTACTTC
CAWTFAGGQETQYF
>TRBV28|TRBJ2-6|-|-
TGTGCCAGGAGAGGGTCTGGGGCCAACGTCCTGACTTTC
CARRGSGANVLTF
>TRBV27|TRBJ2-7|TRBD1|-
TGTGCCAGATCCGCCAGGGGGCTGGTGTCCTACGAGCAGTACTTC
CARSARGLVSYEQYF
>TRBV3-1/TRBV3-2|TRBJ1-2|-|-
TGTGCCAGCAGCCAAAGCAGGGATGGCTACACCTTC
CASSQSRDGYTF
>TRBV3-1/TRBV3-2|TRBJ1-3|TRBD1|-
TGTGCCAGCAGCCACACAGGGGACGGAAACACCATATATTTT
CASSHTGDGNTIYF
>TRBV19|TRBJ1-2|TRBD1|-
TGTGCCAGTAGTATTCAACAGGGGGGCTCCCTAGGCTATGGCTACACCTTC
CASSIQQGGSLGYGYTF
>TRBV2|TRBJ2-1|-|few
TGTGCCAGCAGGGAGCTAGCGAATCAAAAAAGGCTCTTC
CASRELANQKRLF
>TRBV19|TRBJ2-7|-|once
TGTGCCAGTAGTATAGGAGCTAGCATCCAGTACTTC
CASSIGASIQYF
>TRBV2|TRBJ2-5|-|-
TGTGCCAGCAGCCGAAGATACATCCAAGAGACCCAGTACTTC
CASSRRYIQETQYF
>TRBV28|TRBJ1-5|TRBD1|-
TGTGCCAGCGTACAGGGGGCGAATCAGCCCCAGCATTTT
CASVQGANQPQHF
>TRBV28|TRBJ1-4|-|-
TGTGCCAGCAGTTCCAGGGCTTTTAATGAAAAACTGTTTTTT
CASSSRAFNEKLFF
>TRBV5-1|TRBJ2-6|-|-
TGCGCCAGCAGCTTGTCCCACCCAGGGTCGGCTGGGGCCAACGTCCTGACTTTC
CASSLSHPGSAGANVLTF
>TRBV5-8|TRBJ1-1|-|-
TGTGCCAGCAGCCCACGACAATTGGACAGAAACACTGAAGCTTTCTTT
CASSPRQLDRNTEAFF
>TRBV5-4|TRBJ2-1|-|-
TGTGCCAGCAGCAAGACTAGCTACAATGAGCAGTTCTTC
CASSKTSYNEQFF
>TRBV9|TRBJ1-3|-|-
TGTGCCAGCAGCGTAGCTTCGGGGGGAGTATTTGGAAACACCATATATTTT
CASSVASGGVFGNTIYF
>TRBV20-1|TRBJ1-5|-|-
TGCAGTGCTGGTGCGGGGGAGAGCAATCAGCCCCAGCATTTT
CSAGAGESNQPQHF
>TRBV7-8|TRBJ2-3|-|-
TGTGCCAGCAGCTTAGATAAAACGCGGACTAGCACAGATACGCAGTATTTT
CASSLDKTRTSTDTQYF
>TRBV7-9|TRBJ1-4|-|-
TGTGCCAGCAGCTACACAGGGTTGGGGCCTAATGAAAAACTGTTTTTT
CASSYTGLGPNEKLFF
>TRBV3-1/TRBV3-2|TRBJ1-1|-|-
TGTGCCAGCAGCCTCGGCGGGGGGCAAGCTTTCTTT
CASSLGGGQAFF
>TRBV7-3|TRBJ1-1|TRBD1|-
TGTGCCAGCAGCTTACAGACAGGGGGGAACACTGAAGCTTTCTTT
CASSLQTGGNTEAFF
>TRBV5-6|TRBJ1-3|-|-
TGTGCCAGCAGCGCATGGGGCACTAACTCTGGAAACACCATATATTTT
CASSAWGTNSGNTIYF
>TRBV5-1|TRBJ2-6|-|-
TGCGCCAGCAGCCGGGTCATCGGAATCTCTGGGGCCAACGTCCTGACTTTC
CASSRVIGISGANVLTF
>TRBV19|TRBJ1-2|-|-
TGTGCCAGTAGTTTTATCAACTATGGCTACACCTTC
CASSFINYGYTF
>TRBV19|TRBJ1-5|-|-
TGTGCCAGTAGTATAGATCTCCAGATTAGCAATCAGCCCCAGCATTTT
CASSIDLQISNQPQHF
>TRBV28|TRBJ1-1|TRBD1|-
TGTGCCAGCAGCAGGGGGATGAACACTGAAGCTTTCTTT
CASSRGMNTEAFF
>TRBV18|TRBJ2-5|TRBD1|-
TGTGCCAGCTCACCGGGACAGGGGGAGACCCAGTACTTC
CASSPGQGETQYF
>TRBV13|TRBJ1-1|TRBD1|-
TGTGCCAGCAACCGGGCAGGGGGACGGGGGAACACTGAAGCTTTCTTT
CASNRAGGRGNTEAFF
>TRBV30|TRBJ2-5|TRBD2|-
TGTGCCTGGAGTGATTTAGCGGGGATCCAAGAGACCCAGTACTTC
CAWSDLAGIQETQYF
>TRBV5-1|TRBJ2-1|-|-
TGCGCCACCAGCCGGGCAGGGCCTAACAATGAGCAGTTCTTC
CATSRAGPNNEQFF
>TRBV19|TRBJ1-5|-|-
TGTGCCAGTACCATAGGAAACCGACAGCAGCCCCAGCATTTT
CASTIGNRQQPQHF
>TRBV5-4|TRBJ2-5|-|-
TGTGCCAGCAGCTTGGAGGGCCGGGGTGAGACCCAGTACTTC
CASSLEGRGETQYF
>TRBV16|TRBJ1-3|-|-
TGTGCCAGCAGCTCTACAGGGACTGGAAACACCATATATTTT
CASSSTGTGNTIYF
>TRBV5-6|TRBJ2-6|-|-
TGTGCCAGCAACGACAGGTTTAGCTCTGGGGCCAACGTCCTGACTTTC
CASNDRFSSGANVLTF
>TRBV24-1|TRBJ2-2|-|-
TGTGCCACCAGTGACCGAGGCAGAGCGAACACCGGGGAGCTGTTTTTT
CATSDRGRANTGELFF
>TRBV6-5|TRBJ2-7|-|-
TGTGCCAGCAGCTCGGACAGCAGCTCCTACGAGCAGTACTTC
CASSSDSSSYEQYF
>TRBV6-5|TRBJ2-1|TRBD1|once
TGTGCCAGCGGTCGTGACAGGGCTGCTAACAATGAGCAGTTCTTC
CASGRDRAANNEQFF
>TRBV7-3|TRBJ1-6|-|once
TGTGCCAGCAGCTTAGACAGATATAATTCACCCCTCCACTTT
CASSLDRYNSPLHF
>TRBV18|TRBJ2-5|TRBD2|once
TGTGCCAGCTCACCACATGCGGGAGCGCAAGAGACCCAGTACTTC
CASSPHAGAQETQYF
>TRBV18|TRBJ2-3|TRBD2|-
TGTGCCAGCTCACCCCCGGGACTAGCGGGAGCAGATACGCAGTATTTT
CASSPPGLAGADTQYF
>TRBV3-1/TRBV3-2|TRBJ2-3|-|-
TGTGCCAGCAGCCAAGAGGCGACCGCGGGGAAAACGTATTTT
CASSQEATAGKTYF